Each of the 23 T cell receptor beta chains below was sequenced from the same sample in a study of shared clonotypes between healthy human individuals (dated by TCRdb to 2019 to 2021). The library came from the immunoSEQ multiplex PCR assay. In TCRdb, the immuneACCESS table is reduced to in-frame sequences with V and J assigned. These tables do not hold every clone; where another copy was compared, an unresolved V gene accounts for under half, and the others remain unexplained. In this sample the table shows about half a million clones, approximately 80% of which occur a single time. Around 12% of the sample lies in the top ten. The sequencing input was PBMCs. These receptors came from a woman aged 40 to 55 in good health. Some clones in this sample may be carry-over from other donors' samples.

The rearrangement links TRBV2 to TRBJ2-3, with TRBD2 as a possible D gene (6 bases). With 6 bases removed from V and 8 bases from J, the gap between germline ends came to 21 bases. CDR1 is SNHLY and CDR2 is FYNNEI in the germline V gene. CDR3 length: 15 residues. DNA of the CDR3: TGTGCCAGCAGCGGGGGTCCGGCGGTGGGTGGTACGCAGTATTTT. Amino acids: CASSGGPAVGGTQYF. The full variable domain, completed using reference TRBV2 and TRBJ2-3, is EPEVTQTPSHQVTQMGQEVILRCVPISNHLYFYWYRQILGQKVEFLVSFYNNEISEKSEIFDDQFSVERPDGSNFTLKIRSTKLEDSAMYFCASSGGPAVGGTQYFGPGTRLTVL.

The table lists this clone with a few counts. This chain uses TRBV29-1 with TRBJ2-3; D is unclear. CDR3 length: 12 amino acids. With 4 bases removed from V and 5 bases from J, the gap between germline ends came to 10 bases. CDR1 and CDR2 (germline): SQVTM, ANQGSEA. The CDR3 DNA reads as TGCAGCGTTGGGCGGCCCGGAGATACGCAGTATTTT. Translating it yields CSVGRPGDTQYF.

The chain combines TRBV28 with TRBJ2-1, with D possibly being TRBD2 (6 bases). The CDR3 totals 15 residues. CDR1 and CDR2 from the germline V gene are MDHEN and SYDVKM. The ends were cut back, 1 base at V and 0 bases at J, with 7 bases in the middle. The CDR3 protein is CASSLFGSSYNEQFF. The CDR3 nucleotides read TGTGCCAGCAGTTTATTCGGGAGCTCCTACAATGAGCAGTTCTTC.

V gene TRBV29-1 combines with J gene TRBJ1-1; possible D gene TRBD1, 5 bases. The V gene lost 5 bases and the J gene lost 1 base, with 14 bases spanning the gap. Germline V gene sequence: CDR1 SQVTM, CDR2 ANQGSEA. The CDR3 runs to 14 residues. CDR3 DNA sequence: TGCAGCGTTCAGCCGGGACCGTCGAACACTGAAGCTTTCTTT. It yields the protein CSVQPGPSNTEAFF.

This clone was seen at least ten times. V and J are TRBV4-1 and TRBJ1-2; the D gene is possibly TRBD1 (6 bases). The germline V and J ends were trimmed by 4 bases and 4 bases, with 10 bases remaining between them. Germline lookup yields CDR1 MGHRA and CDR2 YSYEKL. This CDR3 comprises 13 residues. As DNA, the CDR3 is TGCGCCAGCAGCCCCTCCAGGGGCTATGGCTACACCTTC. Its protein product is CASSPSRGYGYTF.

This clone was counted once. Mismatch with germline at one junction end may stem from a read error. The CDR3 DNA follows: TGTGCCAGCAGTGCAGCAAACAGGGGCGAGGATTTTTTT. Translated: CASSAANRGEDFF. The chain combines TRBV2 with TRBJ2-3, with 7 bases matching TRBD1. Germline lookup yields CDR1 SNHLY and CDR2 FYNNEI. This CDR3 contains 13 residues.

This chain links TRBV30 with TRBJ1-4, with D tentatively TRBD1 (6 bases). Germline CDR1 reads GTSNPN; CDR2 reads SVGIG (reference sequence). Trimming pared 0 bases from V and 0 bases from J, leaving 14 bases between. The CDR3 is 17 amino acids. The CDR3 loop is CAWSVKGGDTTNEKLFF. CDR3 DNA sequence: TGTGCCTGGAGTGTAAAAGGGGGGGATACAACTAATGAAAAACTGTTTTTT. Based on the CDR3 plus reference TRBV30 and TRBJ1-4, the full variable domain is SQTIHQWPATLVQPVGSPLSLECTVEGTSNPNLYWYRQAAGRGLQLLFYSVGIGQISSEVPQNLSASRPQDRQFILSSKKLLLSDSGFYLCAWSVKGGDTTNEKLFFGSGTQLSVL.

The chain employs TRBV7-3 and TRBJ2-2, with TRBD1 identical over 8 bases. V lost 5 bases and J lost 5; bases outside the gene matches: 7. Germline V CDR1 and CDR2: SGHTA, FQGTGA. The CDR3 totals 15 residues. DNA for the CDR3: TGTGCCAGCAGCCCCCAGGGGGCTTCTACCGGGGAGCTGTTTTTT. This encodes CASSPQGASTGELFF.

This sequence joins TRBV5-6 and TRBJ2-2; D may be TRBD2 (6 bases). The CDR3 covers 18 residues. Germline lookup yields CDR1 SGHDT and CDR2 YYEEEE. Trimming shortened V by 4 bases and J by 0 bases, and 19 bases separated the two germline ends. The CDR3 is CASSHQSGRHANTGELFF. CDR3 coding DNA: TGTGCCAGCAGCCACCAAAGCGGGCGTCACGCGAACACCGGGGAGCTGTTTTTT.

CDR3 residues: CASSQAPEGEQFF. Here the CDR3 DNA reads TGTGCCAGCAGCCAAGCGCCGGAAGGTGAGCAGTTCTTC. This chain links TRBV4-2 with TRBJ2-1; D is ambiguous. Germline CDR1 LGHNA, CDR2 YNFKEQ. This CDR3 has 13 residues. V lost 1 base and J 9 bases, leaving 10 bases between the germline ends.

The rearrangement links TRBV13 to TRBJ1-1, with a weak D call TRBD1 (6 bases). CDR1 and CDR2 from the germline V gene are PRHDT and FYEKMQ (reference sequence). V was cut by 7 bases and J by 1 base, with 22 bases left in between. The CDR3 is 17 residues long. This CDR3 is CASIFNKGRGSNTEAFF. In nucleotides, the CDR3 is TGTGCCAGCATTTTTAATAAGGGGAGGGGGTCGAACACTGAAGCTTTCTTT. Supplemented by reference TRBV13 and TRBJ1-1, the full variable domain reads AAGVIQSPRHLIKEKRETATLKCYPIPRHDTVYWYQQGPGQDPQFLISFYEKMQSDKGSIPDRFSAQQFSDYHSELNMSSLELGDSALYFCASIFNKGRGSNTEAFFGQGTRLTVV.

The chain joins TRBV7-2 to TRBJ2-1; TRBD2 matches at 14 bases. V lost 5 bases to trimming and J lost 8 bases; unmatched junction nucleotides: 5. The CDR3 loop spans 15 amino acids. In germline, CDR1 is SGHTA, CDR2 FQGNSA. For the CDR3, the DNA is TGTGCCAGCAGCAGACTAGCGGGAGGGATCGATGAGCAGTTCTTC. Its protein product is CASSRLAGGIDEQFF.

This sequence joins TRBV2 and TRBJ2-6; no clear D. The V gene's germline CDR1 is SNHLY and CDR2 FYNNEI. V lost 3 bases and J lost 4, with 4 bases in between. The CDR3 sequence is 13 residues long. The CDR3 sequence: CASSEQGANVLTF. The CDR3 DNA follows: TGTGCCAGCAGTGAGCAAGGGGCCAACGTCCTGACTTTC.

The rearrangement uses TRBV5-6 and TRBJ1-3, with TRBD1 as a possible D gene (5 bases). Germline V gene lookup returns CDR1 SGHDT and CDR2 YYEEEE. The germline V and J ends were trimmed by 5 bases and 0 bases, with 12 bases remaining between them. The CDR3 contains 15 residues. The CDR3 nucleotides read TGTGCCAGCAGTCGCCGGGGGGGCTCTGGAAACACCATATATTTT. It encodes CASSRRGGSGNTIYF.

This clone was seen only a few times. Just one base apart from a much larger clone, this may be a read error. The same CDR3 is also encoded by other DNA sequences in this sample. The chain has TRBV7-9 and TRBJ2-7, with D unclear. There are 13 residues in the CDR3. Per germline, CDR1 SEHNR and CDR2 FQNEAQ (reference sequence). The CDR3 DNA reads as TGTGCAAGCAGCCAGGACCCCTCCTACGAGCAGTACTTC. It is translated as CASSQDPSYEQYF. Combining the CDR3 with reference TRBV7-9 and TRBJ2-7 gives the whole variable domain DTGVSQNPRHKITKRGQNVTFRCDPISEHNRLYWYRQTLGQGPEFLTYFQNEAQLEKSRLLSDRFSAERPKGSFSTLEIQRTEQGDSAMYLCASSQDPSYEQYFGPGTRLTVT.

The DNA for the CDR3 is TGTGCCAGCAGCTTAGCAGGGGGCGGCAACACTGAAGCTTTCTTT. Amino acid sequence: CASSLAGGGNTEAFF. The chain has TRBV7-8 and TRBJ1-1, with 7 nucleotides matching TRBD1. The junction had 3 bases not matched to a gene; V was cut back by 0 bases and J by 2 bases. CDR1 and CDR2 from the germline V gene are SGHVS and FQNEAQ. The CDR3 consists of 15 residues.

Worth noting for this clone: A read error likely explains this, since a far larger clone differs by one base. The V call is TRBV27, the J call TRBJ1-2; TRBD1 aligns across 7 bases. CDR3 size: 13 residues. In germline, CDR1 is MNHEY, CDR2 SMNVEV (reference sequence). Here the CDR3 DNA reads TGTGCCAGCAGTTCTTACAGGGGACTTGGCTGCACCTTC. Translation: CASSSYRGLGCTF.

The chain carries TRBV9 and TRBJ2-1; 10 nucleotides match TRBD2. Germline V CDR1 and CDR2: SGDLS, YYNGEE. V shed 4 bases and J 4 bases; nucleotides not matched to a gene: 11. CDR3 size: 17 residues. The CDR3 DNA reads as TGTGCCAGCAGCCCGAAGACCGGACTAGCGGCATACAATGAGCAGTTCTTC. The encoded protein is CASSPKTGLAAYNEQFF.

This sequence joins TRBV5-1 and TRBJ1-2; D possibly corresponds to TRBD1 (5 bases). This CDR3 has 14 amino acids. Germline CDR1 reads SGHRS; CDR2 reads YFSETQ. V lost 5 bases, J lost 0 bases, and 11 bases lay in between. The CDR3 sequence is CASSPDSPNYGYTF. As DNA, the CDR3 is TGCGCCAGCAGTCCCGACAGTCCTAACTATGGCTACACCTTC.

The chain has TRBV11-3 and TRBJ2-2; D gene uncertain. Trimming left V 1 base short and J 4 bases short, with 13 bases between. The CDR3 covers 16 residues. The germline gives CDR1 SGHNT, CDR2 YENEEA. The DNA of the CDR3 is TGTGCCAGCAGCTTAGTTAATTGGGGAACCACCGGGGAGCTGTTTTTT. Its protein product is CASSLVNWGTTGELFF. Filled out from reference TRBV11-3 and TRBJ2-2, the complete variable domain reads EAGVVQSPRYKIIEKKQPVAFWCNPISGHNTLYWYLQNLGQGPELLIRYENEEAVDDSQLPKDRFSAERLKGVDSTLKIQPAELGDSAVYLCASSLVNWGTTGELFFGEGSRLTVL.

V and J are TRBV4-2 and TRBJ2-7; D might be TRBD1 or TRBD2, each matching 6 bases. Germline assignment: CDR1 LGHNA and CDR2 YNFKEQ. The CDR3 length is 13 residues. The V end was cut by 0 bases, the J end by 5 bases, with 8 bases between. CDR3 sequence reads: CASSQDGGHEQYF. In DNA form, the CDR3 reads TGTGCCAGCAGCCAAGATGGGGGGCACGAGCAGTACTTC.

V and J are TRBV7-8 and TRBJ2-1; TRBD2 matches 11 bases. This CDR3 is 15 amino acids long. V lost 5 bases to trimming and J lost 4 bases; unmatched junction nucleotides: 4. Germline V gene sequence: CDR1 SGHVS, CDR2 FQNEAQ. CDR3 sequence reads: CASSETSGSYNEQFF. CDR3 coding DNA: TGTGCCAGCAGCGAAACTAGCGGGAGTTACAATGAGCAGTTCTTC.

The V gene is TRBV5-1, the J gene TRBJ2-7; TRBD1 is a possible D gene (6 bases). V was clipped by 6 bases and J by 3 bases, with 13 bases between them. This CDR3 has 13 residues. In germline, CDR1 is SGHRS, CDR2 YFSETQ. The CDR3: CASTPQGNYEQYF. The CDR3 region has the DNA TGCGCCAGCACCCCTCAGGGGAACTACGAGCAGTACTTC.